This TCR beta chain was sequenced during a study of PD-1 blockade in classical Hodgkin lymphoma (dated by TCRdb to the early 2020s). General notes on the study: Nivolumab dosing was 3 mg/kg intravenously every 2 weeks, continuing until either disease progression or unacceptable toxicity. To define a peripheral blood immune signature of response to PD-1 blockade in classical Hodgkin lymphoma, the study combined TCR beta sequencing with CyTOF. Broad study findings and their caveats: Baseline TCR diversity was reported as lower in newly diagnosed patients than in healthy donors, and lower still in relapsed/refractory patients. Diversity was lower in patients who began nivolumab less than 1 year after ASCT, so these patients were left out of later analyses to avoid confounding by immune reconstitution. Trial patients achieving complete response had baseline diversity similar to newly diagnosed patients, whereas partial responders and progressors had significantly lower diversity. CD4+ but not CD8+ TCR diversity rose significantly by C4D1 (p=0.0027 vs p=0.16), most apparent in complete responders (p=0.02). Only a single clinical trial cohort was studied, and what caused the repertoire differences, possibly disease activity or prior therapy, remained undefined.

As to this clone: Its cognate antigen has yet to be identified. Base qualities are not provided; no much larger clone lies one nucleotide away.

The meaning of the sample's time point label: cycle 2 day 1 (C2D1) of nivolumab. All trial patients had relapsed after autologous stem cell transplantation, with cohorts A, B and C differing in prior brentuximab vedotin exposure. A total of more than 55 patients with relapsed/refractory classical Hodgkin lymphoma made up the trial cohort, and each patient's best overall response was complete response, partial response or progressive disease. Trial patients were treated with single-agent nivolumab in the multi-cohort phase II CheckMate 205 trial. Best overall response was determined by an independent review committee according to the 2007 International Working Group response criteria. Trial PBMCs were collected immediately before nivolumab initiation (C1D1) and during therapy at cycle 2 day 1 and cycle 4 day 1. Peripheral blood was collected in 8 mL Vacutainer Cell Preparation Tubes, from which PBMCs were isolated by centrifugation and then cryopreserved.

The Qiagen DNeasy kit was used to extract genomic DNA both from unsorted PBMCs and from the negatively selected CD4+ and CD8+ fractions. TCR beta CDR3 regions were subjected to amplification by immunoSEQ multiplex PCR with primers that anneal to V and J segments. A synthetic immune receptor repertoire was used to minimize amplification bias, and any residual bias was removed computationally once sequencing was done. As for the authors' bioinformatics: Custom Python scripts were used to quantify repertoire diversity as the Shannon entropy index. Unsorted, CD4+ and CD8+ repertoires were examined separately, except in combined analyses, for which CD4+ and CD8+ sequences were merged in silico. Clonal expansion was defined as a frequency increase of at least 2-fold after treatment compared with C1D1, and clones undetected at baseline were assigned a pseudocount of 0.5. Clones with 0 or 1 copy at C1D1 were classified as singleton clones, and clones with 2 or more copies were classified as non-singleton clones. Clones expanded in unsorted samples were annotated as CD4+, CD8+ or unknown by matching protein sequences in sorted samples from the same patient. Wilcoxon tests on paired samples were used to test diversity changes from C1D1 to C4D1. The table was pulled from immuneACCESS by TCRdb, which kept in-frame rearrangements only. Such tables lose some clones; where checked, under half of the loss comes from unresolved V genes, and the rest has no known cause. The V and J calls and the clone size are those of that table, but D and trimming were determined from the DNA. A total of approximately 20,000 clones appear in this sample, around three quarters of them only once. The ten biggest clones cover approximately 18% of the sample.

Taken from cysteine to phenylalanine, the CDR3 has 17 residues. CDR3 DNA only is kept here, 51 bases in frame from base 1. V is pruned by 4 bases and J by 0 bases, leaving 7 bases of the junction without a gene match. For CDR1 and CDR2, the germline V gene lists MNHNS and SASEGT. The sequence joins TRBV6-1 to TRBJ1-4, with 8 central nucleotides matching TRBD1. This clonotype was sampled from a human donor with classical Hodgkin lymphoma. The sequenced sample was peripheral blood mononuclear cells (PBMCs), obtained before the second cycle of nivolumab. The CDR3 protein is CASSGTGGYTTNEKLFF. The nucleotides read TGTGCCAGCAGTGGCACAGGGGGTTATACAACTAATGAAAAACTGTTTTTT.